What follows is one TCR beta chain and its context. The sample comes from a study of cytomegalovirus exposure and HLA in healthy donors. Overall study context: In a previous analysis, approximately 110 million unique TCR beta sequences were found from 150 million to 200 million T cells.

PCR primers comprised 60 Vbeta and 13 Jbeta primers. Method: immunoSEQ multiplex PCR; TCRdb's copy keeps in-frame clones and lacks some. The sample records hundreds of thousands of clones, over 75% being singletons. Per the germline V gene, CDR1 is SGHTA and CDR2 is FQGNSA. Trimming removed 0 bases at V and 9 bases at J, with 14 bases between. The CDR3 contains 14 residues. The specimen was PBMCs. The origin of this receptor is a man aged 18 to 29 in good health and CMV-seronegative. This chain joins TRBV7-2 and TRBJ1-2, with a weak D call TRBD1 (5 bases). CDR3 nucleotide sequence: TGTGCCAGCAGCTTAGCGCTGGGGGGGTATAGCTACACCTTC. Residues: CASSLALGGYSYTF.